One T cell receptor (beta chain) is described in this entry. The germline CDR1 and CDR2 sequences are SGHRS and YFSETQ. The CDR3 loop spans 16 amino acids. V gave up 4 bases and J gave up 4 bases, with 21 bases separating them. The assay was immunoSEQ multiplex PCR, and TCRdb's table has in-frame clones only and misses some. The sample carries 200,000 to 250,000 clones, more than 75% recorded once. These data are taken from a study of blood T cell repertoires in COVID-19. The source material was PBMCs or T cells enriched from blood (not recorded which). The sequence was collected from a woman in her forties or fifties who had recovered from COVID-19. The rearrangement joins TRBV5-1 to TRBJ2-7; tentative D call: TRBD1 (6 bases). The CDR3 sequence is CASSPATGPGSYEQYF. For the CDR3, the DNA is TGCGCCAGCAGCCCCGCCACAGGGCCAGGAAGTTACGAGCAGTACTTC.